The present T cell receptor beta chain was sequenced within a study of T cells in localized non-small cell lung cancer. Comments on this clone: Its target is not known.

Study-level points and caveats: Maximal T cell clonality occurred in uninvolved adjacent lung, with tumor ranking below it.

CDR1 and CDR2 from the germline V gene are SGHDN and FVKESK. The CDR3 spans 13 residues. V was shortened by 6 bases and J by 8 bases, with 14 bases between the two germline ends. The assay was immunoSEQ multiplex PCR, and TCRdb's table has in-frame clones only and misses some. Of around 4,000 clones in the sample, around 23% are singletons; the top ten hold approximately 30%. The sequence derives from a woman aged 35-75 years with stage I lung adenocarcinoma. The J gene is TRBJ2-1, the V gene TRBV14, with D maybe TRBD2 (6 bases). The material sequenced was lung tumor tissue, taken before any cancer treatment. CDR3: CASRWSSADEQFF. In nucleotides, the CDR3 is TGTGCCAGCAGGTGGTCTAGCGCGGATGAGCAGTTCTTC.